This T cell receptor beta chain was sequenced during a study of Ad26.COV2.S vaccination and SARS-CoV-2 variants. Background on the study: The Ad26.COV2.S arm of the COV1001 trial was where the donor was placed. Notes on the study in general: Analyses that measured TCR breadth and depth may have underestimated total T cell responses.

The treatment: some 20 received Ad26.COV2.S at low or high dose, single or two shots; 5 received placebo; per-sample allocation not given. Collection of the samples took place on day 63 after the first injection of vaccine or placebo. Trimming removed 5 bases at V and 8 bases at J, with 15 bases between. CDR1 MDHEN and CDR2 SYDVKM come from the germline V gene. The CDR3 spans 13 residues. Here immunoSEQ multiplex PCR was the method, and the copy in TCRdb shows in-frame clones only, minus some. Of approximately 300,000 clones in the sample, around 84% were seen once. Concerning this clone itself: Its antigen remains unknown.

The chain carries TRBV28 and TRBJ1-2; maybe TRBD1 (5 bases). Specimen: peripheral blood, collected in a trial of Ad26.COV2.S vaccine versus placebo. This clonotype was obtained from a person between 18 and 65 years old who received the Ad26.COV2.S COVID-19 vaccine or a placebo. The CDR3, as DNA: TGTGCCAGCAGTCAACAGGTTTCTAGGGGCTACACCTTC. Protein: CASSQQVSRGYTF.